Below are 29 T cell receptor beta chains sequenced from a single sample in a study of OX40 agonist ivuxolimab in advanced cancers. TCRdb keeps only in-frame clones here, not all; method: immunoSEQ multiplex PCR. The sample records around 75,000 clones, around 92% being singletons. The sequencing here drew on CD4+ or CD8+ T cells sorted from blood, taken in a trial of the OX40 agonist ivuxolimab. Receptor source: an adult with an advanced solid tumor such as melanoma, head and neck, liver or kidney cancer.

The chain recombines TRBV5-1 with TRBJ1-4, with D uncertain. V lost 0 bases and J 3 bases, leaving 9 bases between the germline ends. Germline V gene sequence: CDR1 SGHRS, CDR2 YFSETQ. This CDR3 spans 15 amino acids. DNA for the CDR3: TGCGCCAGCAGCTTGGCGGACCTGGCTAATGAAAAACTGTTTTTT. Translated, it gives CASSLADLANEKLFF.

The chain couples TRBV18 to TRBJ2-7, with D hard to call. The germline V and J ends were trimmed by 4 bases and 1 base, with 8 bases remaining between them. Germline V CDR1 and CDR2: KGHSH, LQKENI. The length of the CDR3 is 13 residues. CDR3 sequence (DNA): TGTGCCAGCTCACTTTTGGGTTCCTACGAGCAGTACTTC. This gives the protein CASSLLGSYEQYF.

The V and J genes are TRBV2 and TRBJ1-1; D remains ambiguous. This CDR3 is built from 12 residues. Germline CDR1 SNHLY, CDR2 FYNNEI. Trimming pared 6 bases from V and 5 bases from J, leaving 10 bases between. DNA for the CDR3: TGTGCCAGCAGGAATAGCGGGACTGAAGCTTTCTTT. Amino acids: CASRNSGTEAFF.

The chain joins TRBV14 to TRBJ1-1; D uncertain. Germline-derived CDR1 and CDR2 are SGHDN and FVKESK. Deletions cut 0 bases from V and 7 bases from J, with 9 bases between. The CDR3 is 13 residues long. CDR3 protein: CASSQDFGSEAFF. The CDR3 DNA reads TGTGCCAGCAGCCAAGATTTTGGCAGTGAAGCTTTCTTT.

The chain is built from TRBV5-1 and TRBJ2-3; tentatively, D is TRBD1 or TRBD2 (5 bases each). This CDR3 has 15 amino acids. Germline V gene sequence: CDR1 SGHRS, CDR2 YFSETQ. The V gene lost 2 bases and the J gene lost 6 bases, with 16 bases spanning the gap. CDR3 DNA sequence: TGCGCCAGCAGCTTAACGGGGACGAGGGAGGATACGCAGTATTTT. This translates into CASSLTGTREDTQYF.

This chain connects TRBV16 to TRBJ1-5; D is uncertain. Between the trimmed V and J ends, which lost 2 bases and 2 bases, there was a span of 10 bases. This CDR3 comprises 15 residues. The V gene's germline CDR1 is KGHSY and CDR2 FQNENV. The CDR3 sequence is CASSQVGRGNQPQHF. CDR3 DNA sequence: TGTGCCAGCAGCCAAGTGGGGAGGGGCAATCAGCCCCAGCATTTT.

V is TRBV5-4 and J is TRBJ1-4; the D gene is possibly TRBD1 (5 bases). Trimming stripped 4 bases from V and 5 bases from J, with 9 bases between. Germline V gene lookup returns CDR1 SGHNT and CDR2 YYREEE (reference sequence). The CDR3 is 13 residues long. The CDR3 loop reads CASSRDVNEKLFF. CDR3 nucleotide sequence: TGTGCCAGCAGCCGGGACGTGAATGAAAAACTGTTTTTT.

A single count supports this clone. The rearrangement uses TRBV5-1 and TRBJ2-5; D gene unclear. Per the germline V gene, CDR1 is SGHRS and CDR2 is YFSETQ. This CDR3 is built from 14 residues. V lost 5 bases, J lost 0 bases, and 11 bases lay in between. CDR3 protein: CASSPMGNQETQYF. The CDR3 DNA is TGCGCCAGCAGTCCCATGGGGAACCAAGAGACCCAGTACTTC.

This sequence joins TRBV7-2 and TRBJ1-1, with D maybe TRBD1 (5 bases). The germline CDR1 and CDR2 sequences are SGHTA and FQGNSA. The CDR3 runs to 14 residues. With 5 bases removed from V and 1 base from J, the gap between germline ends came to 11 bases. The DNA of the CDR3 is TGTGCCAGCAGCCCCAGGGTTGGGAACACTGAAGCTTTCTTT. Translation gives CASSPRVGNTEAFF.

Here the CDR3 DNA reads TGTGCCAGTAGTATGGTTAGAGGGGCACAGCCCCAGCATTTT. Its protein is CASSMVRGAQPQHF. The rearrangement joins TRBV19 to TRBJ1-5; D might be TRBD1 (5 bases). This CDR3 region has 14 residues. Per the germline V gene, CDR1 is LNHDA and CDR2 is SQIVND (reference sequence). V gave up 3 bases and J gave up 7 bases, with 13 bases separating them.

The chain couples TRBV5-1 to TRBJ2-5, with D uncertain. The V gene's germline CDR1 is SGHRS and CDR2 YFSETQ. Trimming cost V 7 bases and J 2 bases, with 9 bases left between them. The CDR3 runs to 12 residues. CDR3 region: CASGTEQETQYF. CDR3 coding DNA: TGCGCCAGCGGTACAGAGCAAGAGACCCAGTACTTC.

This chain links TRBV11-2 with TRBJ2-3; D not certain. Between the trimmed V and J ends, which lost 8 bases and 6 bases, there was a span of 9 bases. Germline loops: CDR1 SGHAT, CDR2 FQNNGV. The CDR3 sequence is 11 residues long. CDR3 region: CASGLSDTQYF. The CDR3 DNA follows: TGTGCCAGCGGGCTCTCGGATACGCAGTATTTT.

This chain connects TRBV2 to TRBJ2-5; perhaps TRBD2 as D (5 bases). Looked up from germline, CDR1 is SNHLY and CDR2 is FYNNEI. Trimming removed 1 base from V and 2 bases from J, with 11 bases in between. The CDR3 is 15 amino acids. The CDR3 region has the DNA TGTGCCAGCAGTGAAGGGAGCGGACCACAAGAGACCCAGTACTTC. Its translation: CASSEGSGPQETQYF.

J is TRBJ2-5 and V is TRBV2; 7 bases line up with TRBD1. CDR1 is SNHLY and CDR2 is FYNNEI in the germline V gene. V trimming: 8 bases; J trimming: 3 bases; junction bases outside the gene matches: 6. The CDR3 is 13 residues long. CDR3 sequence reads: CASLGQFEETQYF. In nucleotides, the CDR3 is TGTGCCAGCCTGGGACAGTTTGAAGAGACCCAGTACTTC.

In its sample, this clone ranks as medium-sized. The V gene is TRBV11-3, the J gene TRBJ2-7; D is ambiguous. Germline loops: CDR1 SGHNT, CDR2 YENEEA. The V and J ends lost 8 bases and 0 bases respectively, with 14 bases between them. CDR3 length equals 14 residues. CDR3 bases: TGTGCCAGCGGACCTTCGGGCGACTCCTACGAGCAGTACTTC. Translation gives CASGPSGDSYEQYF.

The CDR3 nucleotides are TGTGCCAGTAGTATACTCGTTGTGGGGCAGCCCCAGCATTTT. Protein sequence: CASSILVVGQPQHF. The chain is built from TRBV19 and TRBJ1-5; D not certain. The germline gives CDR1 LNHDA, CDR2 SQIVND (reference sequence). V gave up 2 bases and J gave up 7 bases, with 12 bases separating them. The CDR3 is made up of 14 amino acids.

The V call is TRBV29-1, the J call TRBJ1-4; 7 bases map to TRBD1. Germline CDR1 and CDR2: SQVTM and ANQGSEA. This CDR3 region has 13 residues. The V and J ends lost 6 bases and 7 bases, in that order; junction bases with no gene match: 8. In DNA form, the CDR3 reads TGCAGCGTGACCAAGGGGGCGGGTGAAAAACTGTTTTTT. Translation gives CSVTKGAGEKLFF.

To note about this clone: The same CDR3 also results from other DNA sequences found in this sample. The chain recombines TRBV18 with TRBJ2-3; D could derive from TRBD1 or TRBD2 (5 bases each). Germline-derived CDR1 and CDR2 are KGHSH and LQKENI. The CDR3 totals 13 residues. Between the trimmed V and J ends, which lost 0 bases and 5 bases, there was a span of 6 bases. The CDR3 sequence is CASSPPGVDTQYF. The CDR3 DNA reads TGTGCCAGCTCACCACCGGGGGTAGATACGCAGTATTTT.

The gene calls are TRBV19 and TRBJ2-1, with 12 bases that match TRBD2. The CDR3 runs to 20 residues. Trimming at V came to 1 base and at J to 1 base, leaving 11 bases not matched to a gene. Germline V gives CDR1 LNHDA, CDR2 SQIVND (reference sequence). The chain's CDR3 is CASSIGRASGRAGSYNEQFF. As DNA, the CDR3 is TGTGCCAGTAGTATAGGCCGGGCTAGCGGGAGGGCCGGGTCCTACAATGAGCAGTTCTTC.

This clone has more than one count but fewer than ten. This rearrangement joins TRBV11-2 to TRBJ2-1; no reliable D call. Trimming took 2 bases from V and 1 from J, leaving 15 bases between them. This CDR3 contains 17 residues. The germline V gene has CDR1 SGHAT and CDR2 FQNNGV. Here the CDR3 DNA reads TGTGCCAGCAGCTTAATCGGGCTGACAAGGTCCTACAATGAGCAGTTCTTC. Translated: CASSLIGLTRSYNEQFF.

The gene calls are TRBV11-3 and TRBJ2-6; TRBD1 agrees at 10 bases. CDR1 is SGHNT and CDR2 is YENEEA in the germline V gene. V shed 3 bases and J 0 bases; nucleotides not matched to a gene: 2. This CDR3 region has 17 residues. DNA for the CDR3: TGTGCCAGCAGCTTCGGGACAGGGGACTCTGGGGCCAACGTCCTGACTTTC. As protein: CASSFGTGDSGANVLTF.

In nucleotides, the CDR3 is TGTGCCAGCAGCTCCGACAGTTTCAGGGGAAACACCATATATTTT. Translated, it gives CASSSDSFRGNTIYF. The rearrangement uses TRBV7-2 and TRBJ1-3; possibly TRBD1 for D (5 bases). Germline CDR1 is SGHTA and CDR2 is FQGNSA. V lost 4 bases and J 4 bases, leaving 14 bases between the germline ends. The CDR3 contains 15 residues.

This clone was detected a few times. V and J are TRBV2 and TRBJ1-4; TRBD1 is a possible D gene (5 bases). Trimming shortened V by 7 bases and J by 5 bases, and 17 bases separated the two germline ends. Germline lookup yields CDR1 SNHLY and CDR2 FYNNEI. This CDR3 spans 15 amino acids. The CDR3 DNA reads TGTGCCAGCAAGGGGAGCACGTCACCAAATGAAAAACTGTTTTTT. It translates to CASKGSTSPNEKLFF.

The gene calls are TRBV9 and TRBJ2-7; the D is unclear. Between the trimmed V and J ends, which lost 0 bases and 5 bases, there was a span of 15 bases. CDR1 is SGDLS, CDR2 YYNGEE, per germline. The CDR3 length is 15 residues. CDR3 DNA: TGTGCCAGCAGCGTAGCGGCAGGCCGAGGCGACGAGCAGTACTTC. Translating gives CASSVAAGRGDEQYF.

V usage is TRBV7-9 and J usage is TRBJ2-3, with D perhaps being TRBD1 or TRBD2 (5 bases each). The length of the CDR3 is 16 residues. The germline gives CDR1 SEHNR, CDR2 FQNEAQ (reference sequence). V was shortened by 1 base and J by 2 bases, with 13 bases between the two germline ends. CDR3 region: CASSLGKVGDTDTQYF. The CDR3 coding sequence is TGTGCCAGCAGCTTAGGCAAGGTGGGGGACACAGATACGCAGTATTTT. The complete variable domain, with remaining parts taken from reference TRBV7-9 and TRBJ2-3, reads DTGVSQNPRHKITKRGQNVTFRCDPISEHNRLYWYRQTLGQGPEFLTYFQNEAQLEKSRLLSDRFSAERPKGSFSTLEIQRTEQGDSAMYLCASSLGKVGDTDTQYFGPGTRLTVL.

The chain recombines TRBV5-4 with TRBJ2-1; 8 bases are a match to TRBD2. CDR1 and CDR2 from the germline V gene are SGHNT and YYREEE (reference sequence). Trimming at V came to 4 bases and at J to 4 bases, leaving 7 bases not matched to a gene. The CDR3 totals 15 residues. The CDR3 reads CASSPGTSAYNEQFF. The CDR3 DNA follows: TGTGCCAGCAGCCCCGGGACTAGTGCTTACAATGAGCAGTTCTTC.

This clone was observed a single time. This CDR3 is CASSLTGRGLFF. The CDR3 region has the DNA TGTGCCAGCAGTTTGACAGGTCGGGGGCTGTTTTTT. V gene TRBV27 combines with J gene TRBJ2-2; tentative D call: TRBD1 (6 bases). Germline CDR1 is MNHEY and CDR2 is SMNVEV (reference sequence). V gave up 3 bases and J gave up 13 bases, with 12 bases separating them. This CDR3 has 12 amino acids.

The chain links TRBV5-1 to TRBJ2-2; D is perhaps TRBD2 (6 bases). V shed 6 bases and J shed 4 bases, with 19 bases lying between them. The CDR3 covers 16 residues. CDR1 is SGHRS, CDR2 YFSETQ, per germline. CDR3 in amino acids: CASKVMGREATGELFF. Written as DNA, the CDR3 is TGCGCCAGCAAAGTCATGGGGCGGGAAGCCACCGGGGAGCTGTTTTTT.

The V gene is TRBV5-6, the J gene TRBJ2-5; D unresolved. V gave up 1 base and J gave up 1 base, with 5 bases separating them. The CDR3 extends over 13 amino acids. CDR1 SGHDT and CDR2 YYEEEE come from the germline V gene. The CDR3 is CASSLSPQETQYF. The CDR3, as DNA: TGTGCCAGCAGCTTGAGTCCCCAAGAGACCCAGTACTTC. Full variable domain (rest looked up from reference TRBV5-6 and TRBJ2-5): DAGVTQSPTHLIKTRGQQVTLRCSPKSGHDTVSWYQQALGQGPQFIFQYYEEEERQRGNFPDRFSGHQFPNYSSELNVNALLLGDSALYLCASSLSPQETQYFGPGTRLLVL.